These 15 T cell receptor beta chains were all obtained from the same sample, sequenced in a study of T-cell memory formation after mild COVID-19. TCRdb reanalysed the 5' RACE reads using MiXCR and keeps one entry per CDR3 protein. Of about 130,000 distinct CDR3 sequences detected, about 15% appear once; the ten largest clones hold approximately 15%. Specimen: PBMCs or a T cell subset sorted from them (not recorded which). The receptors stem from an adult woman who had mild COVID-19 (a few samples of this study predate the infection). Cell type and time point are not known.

The chain's CDR3 is CASSSLDPGTGPTSTDTQYF. CDR3 nucleotides: TGTGCCAGCAGCTCACTAGATCCCGGGACAGGGCCTACTAGCACAGATACGCAGTATTTT. The chain joins TRBV7-9 to TRBJ2-3; 9 nucleotides agree with TRBD1. The CDR3 extends over 20 amino acids. V dropped 4 bases and J dropped 0; count of bases not matched to a gene: 17. Per the germline V gene, CDR1 is SEHNR and CDR2 is FQNEAQ (reference sequence). Drawing the rest from reference TRBV7-9 and TRBJ2-3, the complete variable domain is DTGVSQNPRHKITKRGQNVTFRCDPISEHNRLYWYRQTLGQGPEFLTYFQNEAQLEKSRLLSDRFSAERPKGSFSTLEIQRTEQGDSAMYLCASSSLDPGTGPTSTDTQYFGPGTRLTVL.

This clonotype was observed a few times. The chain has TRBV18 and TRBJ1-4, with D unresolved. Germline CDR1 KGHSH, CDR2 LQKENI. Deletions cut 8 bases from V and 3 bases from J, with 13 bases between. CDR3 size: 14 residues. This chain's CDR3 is CASGMAGSNEKLFF. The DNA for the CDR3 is TGTGCCAGCGGGATGGCAGGATCTAATGAAAAACTGTTTTTT. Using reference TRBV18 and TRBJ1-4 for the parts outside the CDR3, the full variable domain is NAGVMQNPRHLVRRRGQEARLRCSPMKGHSHVYWYRQLPEEGLKFMVYLQKENIIDESGMPKERFSAEFPKEGPSILRIQQVVRGDSAAYFCASGMAGSNEKLFFGSGTQLSVL.

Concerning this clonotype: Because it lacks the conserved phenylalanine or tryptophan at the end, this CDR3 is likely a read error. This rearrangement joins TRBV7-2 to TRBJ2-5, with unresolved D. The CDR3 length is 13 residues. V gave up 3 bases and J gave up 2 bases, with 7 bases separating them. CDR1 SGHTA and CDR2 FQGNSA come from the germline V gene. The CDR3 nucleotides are TGTGCCAGCAGCTTTATTAGTCAAGAGACCCAGTACTTA. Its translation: CASSFISQETQYL.

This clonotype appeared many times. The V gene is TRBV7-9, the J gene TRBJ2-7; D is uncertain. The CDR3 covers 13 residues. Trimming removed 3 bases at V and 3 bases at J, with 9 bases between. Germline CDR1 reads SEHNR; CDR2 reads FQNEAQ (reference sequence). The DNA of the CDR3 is TGTGCCAGCAGCTTGCCGCCCCACTACGAGCAGTACTTC. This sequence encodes CASSLPPHYEQYF.

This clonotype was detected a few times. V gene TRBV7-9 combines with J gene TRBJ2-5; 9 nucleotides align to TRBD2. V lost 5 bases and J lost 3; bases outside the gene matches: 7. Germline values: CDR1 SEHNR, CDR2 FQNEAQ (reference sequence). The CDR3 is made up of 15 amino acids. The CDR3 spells CASSGEGLAEETQYF. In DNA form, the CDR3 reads TGTGCCAGCAGCGGGGAGGGACTAGCAGAAGAGACCCAGTACTTC.

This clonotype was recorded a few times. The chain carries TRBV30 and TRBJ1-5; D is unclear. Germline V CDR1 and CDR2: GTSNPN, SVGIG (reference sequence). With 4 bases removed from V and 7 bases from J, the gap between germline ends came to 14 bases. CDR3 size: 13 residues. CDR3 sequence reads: CAWTGTGRQPQHF. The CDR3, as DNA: TGTGCCTGGACGGGAACGGGGAGACAGCCCCAGCATTTT.

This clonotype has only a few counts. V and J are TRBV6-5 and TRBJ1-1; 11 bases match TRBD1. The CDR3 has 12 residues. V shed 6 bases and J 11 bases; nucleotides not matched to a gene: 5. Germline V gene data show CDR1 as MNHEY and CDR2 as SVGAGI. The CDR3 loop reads CASSYGDRGAFF. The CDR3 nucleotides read TGTGCCAGCAGCTACGGGGACAGGGGGGCTTTCTTT.

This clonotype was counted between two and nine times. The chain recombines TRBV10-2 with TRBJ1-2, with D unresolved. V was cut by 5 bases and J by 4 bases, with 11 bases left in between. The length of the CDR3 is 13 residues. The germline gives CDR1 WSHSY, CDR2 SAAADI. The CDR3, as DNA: TGCGCCAGCAGTTCGGAACGGCTCTATGGCTACACCTTC. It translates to CASSSERLYGYTF.

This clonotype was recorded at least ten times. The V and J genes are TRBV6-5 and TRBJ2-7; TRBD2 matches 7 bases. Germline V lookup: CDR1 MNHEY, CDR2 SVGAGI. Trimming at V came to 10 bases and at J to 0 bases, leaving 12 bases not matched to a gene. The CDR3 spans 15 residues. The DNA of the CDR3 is TGTGCCACGAGACGGGGGGAGGAAAACTCCTACGAGCAGTACTTC. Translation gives CATRRGEENSYEQYF.

This chain's CDR3 is CASSITAATRIDNEQFF. CDR3 nucleotides: TGTGCCAGTAGTATAACCGCAGCGACCCGGATTGACAATGAGCAGTTCTTC. The chain carries TRBV19 and TRBJ2-1; D ambiguous. This CDR3 spans 17 amino acids. V lost 2 bases, J lost 5 bases, and 19 bases lay in between. Germline lookup yields CDR1 LNHDA and CDR2 SQIVND (reference sequence).

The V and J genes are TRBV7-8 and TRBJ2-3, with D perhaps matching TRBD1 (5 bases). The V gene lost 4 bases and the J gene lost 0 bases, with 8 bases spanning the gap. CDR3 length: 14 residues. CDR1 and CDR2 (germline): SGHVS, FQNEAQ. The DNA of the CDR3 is TGTGCCAGCAGCTCGACAGTTAGCACAGATACGCAGTATTTT. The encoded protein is CASSSTVSTDTQYF.

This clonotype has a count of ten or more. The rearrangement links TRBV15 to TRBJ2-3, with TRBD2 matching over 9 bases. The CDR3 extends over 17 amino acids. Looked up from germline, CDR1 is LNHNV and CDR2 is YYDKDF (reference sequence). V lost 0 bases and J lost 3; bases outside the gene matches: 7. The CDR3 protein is CATSRDRLAAATDTQYF. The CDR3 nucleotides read TGTGCCACCAGCAGAGATCGACTAGCGGCGGCAACAGATACGCAGTATTTT.

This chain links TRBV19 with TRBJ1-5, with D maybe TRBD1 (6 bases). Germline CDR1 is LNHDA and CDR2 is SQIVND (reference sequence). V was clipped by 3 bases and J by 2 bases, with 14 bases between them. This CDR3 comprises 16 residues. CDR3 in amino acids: CASSITSQGRNQPQHF. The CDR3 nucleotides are TGTGCCAGTAGTATCACCTCACAGGGACGCAATCAGCCCCAGCATTTT.

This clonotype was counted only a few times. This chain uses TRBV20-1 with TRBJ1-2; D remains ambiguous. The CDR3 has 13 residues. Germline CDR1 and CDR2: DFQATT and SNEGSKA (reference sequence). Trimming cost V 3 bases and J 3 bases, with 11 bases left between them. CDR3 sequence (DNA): TGCAGTGCTAGTGATAGGGCCCACTATGGCTACACCTTC. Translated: CSASDRAHYGYTF.

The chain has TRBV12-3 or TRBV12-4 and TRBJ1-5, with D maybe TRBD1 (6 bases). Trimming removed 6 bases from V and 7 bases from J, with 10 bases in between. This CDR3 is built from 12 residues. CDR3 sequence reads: CASRLTGQPQHF. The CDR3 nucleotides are TGTGCCAGCAGGCTCACAGGGCAGCCCCAGCATTTT.